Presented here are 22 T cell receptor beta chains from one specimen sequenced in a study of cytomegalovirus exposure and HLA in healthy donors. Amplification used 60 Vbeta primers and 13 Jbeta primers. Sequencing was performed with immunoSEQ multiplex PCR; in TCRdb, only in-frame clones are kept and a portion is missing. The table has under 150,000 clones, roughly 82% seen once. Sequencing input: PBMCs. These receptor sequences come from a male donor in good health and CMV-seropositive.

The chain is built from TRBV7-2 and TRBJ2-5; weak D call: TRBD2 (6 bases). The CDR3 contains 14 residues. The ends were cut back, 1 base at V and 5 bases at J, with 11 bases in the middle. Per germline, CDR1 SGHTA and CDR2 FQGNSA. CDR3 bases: TGTGCCAGCAGCTTAGGTGGAGGGGCGGAGACCCAGTACTTC. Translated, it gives CASSLGGGAETQYF. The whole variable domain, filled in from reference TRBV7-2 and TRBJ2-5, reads GAGVSQSPSNKVTEKGKDVELRCDPISGHTALYWYRQSLGQGLEFLIYFQGNSAPDKSGLPSDRFSAERTGGSVSTLTIQRTQQEDSAVYLCASSLGGGAETQYFGPGTRLLVL.

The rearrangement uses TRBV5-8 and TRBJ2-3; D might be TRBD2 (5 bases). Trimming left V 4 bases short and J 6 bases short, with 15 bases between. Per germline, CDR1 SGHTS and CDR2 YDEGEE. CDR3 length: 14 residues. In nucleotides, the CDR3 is TGTGCCAGCAGCCCCCTCGACGGGGTTGATACGCAGTATTTT. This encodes CASSPLDGVDTQYF. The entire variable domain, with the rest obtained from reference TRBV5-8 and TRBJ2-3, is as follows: EAGVTQSPTHLIKTRGQQATLRCSPISGHTSVYWYQQALGLGLQFLLWYDEGEERNRGNFPPRFSGRQFPNYSSELNVNALELEDSALYLCASSPLDGVDTQYFGPGTRLTVL.

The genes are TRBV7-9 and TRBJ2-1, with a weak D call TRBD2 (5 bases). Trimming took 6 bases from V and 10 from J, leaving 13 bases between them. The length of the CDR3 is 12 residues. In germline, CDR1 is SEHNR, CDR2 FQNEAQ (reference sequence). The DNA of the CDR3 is TGTGCCAGCAGTTTAAAGAGGGAGGAGCAGTTCTTC. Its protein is CASSLKREEQFF.

CDR3 DNA sequence: TGTGCCAGCAGCCTCCGGGACGGGGGATGCGGGGAGCTGTTTTTT. It yields the protein CASSLRDGGCGELFF. The gene calls are TRBV21-1 and TRBJ2-2; the table's D call, TRBD2, has no DNA check behind it. TRBV21-1 is an annotated pseudogene. The CDR3 runs to 15 residues.

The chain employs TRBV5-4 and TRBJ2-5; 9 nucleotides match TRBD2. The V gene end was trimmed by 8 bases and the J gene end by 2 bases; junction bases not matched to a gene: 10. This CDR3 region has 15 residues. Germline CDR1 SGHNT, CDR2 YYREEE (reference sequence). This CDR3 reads CARVGLASGQETQYF. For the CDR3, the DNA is TGTGCCAGGGTGGGACTAGCTTCGGGGCAAGAGACCCAGTACTTC.

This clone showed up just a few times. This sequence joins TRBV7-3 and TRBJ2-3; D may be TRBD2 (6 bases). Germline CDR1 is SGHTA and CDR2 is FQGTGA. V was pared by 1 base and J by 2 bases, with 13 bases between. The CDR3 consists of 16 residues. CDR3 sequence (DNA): TGTGCCAGCAGCTTAAACCCGGGAGCCTTCACAGATACGCAGTATTTT. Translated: CASSLNPGAFTDTQYF.

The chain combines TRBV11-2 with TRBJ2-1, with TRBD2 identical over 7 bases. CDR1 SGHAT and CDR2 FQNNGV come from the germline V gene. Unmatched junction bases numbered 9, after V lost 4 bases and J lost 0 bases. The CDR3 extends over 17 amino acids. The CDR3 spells CASSSTSDTISYNEQFF. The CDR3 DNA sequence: TGTGCCAGCAGCTCAACTAGCGACACCATCTCCTACAATGAGCAGTTCTTC.

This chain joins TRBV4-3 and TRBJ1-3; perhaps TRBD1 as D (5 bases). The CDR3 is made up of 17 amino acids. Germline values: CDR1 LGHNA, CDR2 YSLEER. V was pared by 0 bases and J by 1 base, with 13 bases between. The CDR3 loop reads CASSQDSGRFSGNTIYF. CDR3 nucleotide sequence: TGCGCCAGCAGCCAAGATTCAGGGCGTTTTTCTGGAAACACCATATATTTT.

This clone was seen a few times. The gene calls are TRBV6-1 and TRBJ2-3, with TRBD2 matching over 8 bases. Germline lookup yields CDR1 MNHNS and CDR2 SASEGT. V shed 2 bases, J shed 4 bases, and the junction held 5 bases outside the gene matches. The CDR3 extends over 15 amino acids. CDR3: CASSESSGRPDTQYF. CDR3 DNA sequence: TGTGCCAGCAGTGAATCTAGCGGGCGACCAGATACGCAGTATTTT.

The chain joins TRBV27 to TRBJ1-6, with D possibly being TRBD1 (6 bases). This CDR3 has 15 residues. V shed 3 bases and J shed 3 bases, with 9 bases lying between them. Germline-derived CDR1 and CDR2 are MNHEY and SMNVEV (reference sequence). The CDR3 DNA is TGTGCCAGCAGTTTTAGGACAGACTATAATTCACCCCTCCACTTT. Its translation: CASSFRTDYNSPLHF.

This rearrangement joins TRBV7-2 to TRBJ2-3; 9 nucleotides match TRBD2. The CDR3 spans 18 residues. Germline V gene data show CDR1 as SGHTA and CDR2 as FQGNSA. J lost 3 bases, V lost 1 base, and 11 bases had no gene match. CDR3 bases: TGTGCCAGCAGCTTAGGGAGCGGGGGGATAACAAGGACAGATACGCAGTATTTT. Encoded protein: CASSLGSGGITRTDTQYF.

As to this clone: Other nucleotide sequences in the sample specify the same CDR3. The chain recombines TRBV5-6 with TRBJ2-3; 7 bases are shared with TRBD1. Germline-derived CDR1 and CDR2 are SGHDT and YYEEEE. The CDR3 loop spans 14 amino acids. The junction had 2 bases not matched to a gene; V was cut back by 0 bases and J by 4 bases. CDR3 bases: TGTGCCAGCAGCTTGGGGCAGGGGGCAGATACGCAGTATTTT. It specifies CASSLGQGADTQYF.

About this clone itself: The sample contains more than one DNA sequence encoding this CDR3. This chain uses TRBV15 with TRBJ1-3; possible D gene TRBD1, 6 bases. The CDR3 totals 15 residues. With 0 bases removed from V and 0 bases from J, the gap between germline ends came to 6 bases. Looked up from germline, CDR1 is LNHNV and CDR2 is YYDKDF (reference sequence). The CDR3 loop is CATSRDRGSGNTIYF. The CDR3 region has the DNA TGTGCCACCAGCAGAGACAGGGGCTCTGGAAACACCATATATTTT.

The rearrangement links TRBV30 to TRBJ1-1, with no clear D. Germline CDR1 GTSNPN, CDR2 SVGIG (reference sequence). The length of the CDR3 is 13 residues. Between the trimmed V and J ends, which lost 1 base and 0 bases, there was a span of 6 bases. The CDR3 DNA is TGTGCCTGGAGTGAAGCTATGAACACTGAAGCTTTCTTT. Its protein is CAWSEAMNTEAFF.

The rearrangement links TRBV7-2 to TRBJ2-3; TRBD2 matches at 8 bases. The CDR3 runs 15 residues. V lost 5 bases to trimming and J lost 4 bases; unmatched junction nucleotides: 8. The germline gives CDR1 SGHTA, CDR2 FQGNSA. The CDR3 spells CASSPVAGRADTQYF. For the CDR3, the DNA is TGTGCCAGCAGCCCAGTAGCGGGACGGGCAGATACGCAGTATTTT.

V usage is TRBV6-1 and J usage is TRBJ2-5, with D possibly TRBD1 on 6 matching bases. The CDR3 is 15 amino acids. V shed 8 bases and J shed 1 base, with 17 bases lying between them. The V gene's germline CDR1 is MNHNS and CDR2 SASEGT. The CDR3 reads CASGRAGAFQETQYF. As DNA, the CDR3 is TGTGCCAGCGGCCGGGCAGGGGCCTTCCAAGAGACCCAGTACTTC.

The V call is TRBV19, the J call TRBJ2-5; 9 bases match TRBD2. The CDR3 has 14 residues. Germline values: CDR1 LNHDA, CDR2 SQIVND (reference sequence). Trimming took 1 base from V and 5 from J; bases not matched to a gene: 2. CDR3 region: CASSIGGRGETQYF. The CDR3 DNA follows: TGTGCCAGTAGTATAGGCGGGAGGGGGGAGACCCAGTACTTC.

The CDR3 protein is CASSRSSYEQYF. In DNA form, the CDR3 reads TGTGCCAGCAGCCGCAGCTCCTACGAGCAGTACTTC. The rearrangement links TRBV7-2 to TRBJ2-7; no reliable D call. The CDR3 sequence is 12 residues long. In germline, CDR1 is SGHTA, CDR2 FQGNSA. The germline V and J ends were trimmed by 5 bases and 0 bases, with 5 bases remaining between them.

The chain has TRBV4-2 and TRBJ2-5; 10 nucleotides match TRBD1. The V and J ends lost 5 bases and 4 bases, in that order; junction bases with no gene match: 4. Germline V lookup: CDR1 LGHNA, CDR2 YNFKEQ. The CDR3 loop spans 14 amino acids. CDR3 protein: CASSKGQGGETQYF. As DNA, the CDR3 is TGTGCCAGCAGCAAAGGACAGGGGGGAGAGACCCAGTACTTC.

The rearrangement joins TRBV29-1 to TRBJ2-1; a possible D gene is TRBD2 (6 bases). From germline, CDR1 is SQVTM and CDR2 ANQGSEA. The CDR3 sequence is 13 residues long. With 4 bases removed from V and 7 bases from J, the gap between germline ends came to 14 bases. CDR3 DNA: TGCAGCGTTGCCGGGAGCGGTGCGAATGAGCAGTTCTTC. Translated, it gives CSVAGSGANEQFF.

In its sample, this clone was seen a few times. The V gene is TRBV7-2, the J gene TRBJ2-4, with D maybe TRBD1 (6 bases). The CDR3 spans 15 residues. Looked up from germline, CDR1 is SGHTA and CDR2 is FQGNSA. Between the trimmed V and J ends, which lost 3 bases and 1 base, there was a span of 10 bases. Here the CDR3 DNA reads TGTGCCAGCAGCTTGGAGAGGGGGGCCAAAAACATTCAGTACTTC. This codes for CASSLERGAKNIQYF.

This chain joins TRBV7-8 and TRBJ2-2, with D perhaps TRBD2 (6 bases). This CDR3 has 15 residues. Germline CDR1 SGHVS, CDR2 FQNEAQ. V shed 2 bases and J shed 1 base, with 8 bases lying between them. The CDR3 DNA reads TGTGCCAGCAGCTTATACGGGAGGAACACCGGGGAGCTGTTTTTT. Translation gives CASSLYGRNTGELFF.